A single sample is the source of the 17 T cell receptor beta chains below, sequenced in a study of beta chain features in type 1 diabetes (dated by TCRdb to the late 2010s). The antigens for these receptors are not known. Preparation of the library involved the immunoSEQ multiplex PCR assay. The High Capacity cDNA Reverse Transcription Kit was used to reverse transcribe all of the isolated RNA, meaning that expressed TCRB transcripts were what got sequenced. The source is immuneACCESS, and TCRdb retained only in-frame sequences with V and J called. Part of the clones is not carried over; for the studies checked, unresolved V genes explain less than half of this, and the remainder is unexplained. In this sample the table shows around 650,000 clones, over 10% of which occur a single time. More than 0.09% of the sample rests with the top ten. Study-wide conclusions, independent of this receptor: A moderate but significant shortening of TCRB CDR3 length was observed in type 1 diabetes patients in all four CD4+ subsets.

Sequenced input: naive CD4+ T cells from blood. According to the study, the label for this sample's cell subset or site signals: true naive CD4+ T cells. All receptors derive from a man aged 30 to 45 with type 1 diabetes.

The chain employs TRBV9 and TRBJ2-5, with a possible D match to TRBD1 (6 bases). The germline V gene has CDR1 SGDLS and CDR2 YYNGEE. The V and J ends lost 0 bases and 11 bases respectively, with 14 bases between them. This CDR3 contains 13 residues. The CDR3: CASSVGTEREQYF. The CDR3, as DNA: TGTGCCAGCAGCGTAGGGACAGAAAGAGAGCAGTACTTC.

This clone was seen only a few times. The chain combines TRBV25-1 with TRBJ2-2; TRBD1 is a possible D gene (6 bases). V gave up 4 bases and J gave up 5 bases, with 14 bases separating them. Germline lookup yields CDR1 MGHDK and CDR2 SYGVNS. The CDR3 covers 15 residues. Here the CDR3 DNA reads TGTGCCAGCAGTGTTACAGGGTACGGGACCGGGGAGCTGTTTTTT. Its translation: CASSVTGYGTGELFF.

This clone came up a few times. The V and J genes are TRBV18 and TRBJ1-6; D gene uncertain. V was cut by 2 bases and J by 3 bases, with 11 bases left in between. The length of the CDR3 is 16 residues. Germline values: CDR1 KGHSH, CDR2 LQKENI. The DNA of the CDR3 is TGTGCCAGCTCACCAAGGGAGGAAATCTATAATTCACCCCTCCACTTT. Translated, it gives CASSPREEIYNSPLHF.

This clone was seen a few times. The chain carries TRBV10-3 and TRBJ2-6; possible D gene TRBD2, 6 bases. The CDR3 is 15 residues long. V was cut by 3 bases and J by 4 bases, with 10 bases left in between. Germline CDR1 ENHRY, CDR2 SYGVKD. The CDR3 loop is CAISDGGPGANVLTF. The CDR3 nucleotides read TGTGCCATCAGTGATGGAGGGCCAGGGGCCAACGTCCTGACTTTC.

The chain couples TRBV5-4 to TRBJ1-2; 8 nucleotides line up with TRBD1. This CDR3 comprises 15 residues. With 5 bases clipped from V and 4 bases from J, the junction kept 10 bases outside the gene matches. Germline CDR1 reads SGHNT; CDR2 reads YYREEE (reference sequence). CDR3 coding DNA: TGTGCCAGCAGTACTGGACAGGGAGGCGTCTATGGCTACACCTTC. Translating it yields CASSTGQGGVYGYTF.

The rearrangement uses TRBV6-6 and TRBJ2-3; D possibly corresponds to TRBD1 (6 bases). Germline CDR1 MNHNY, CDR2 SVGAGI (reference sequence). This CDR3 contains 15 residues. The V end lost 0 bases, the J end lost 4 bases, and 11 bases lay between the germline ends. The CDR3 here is CASSYSSRGPDTQYF. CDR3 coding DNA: TGTGCCAGCAGTTACTCGAGCAGGGGCCCAGATACGCAGTATTTT.

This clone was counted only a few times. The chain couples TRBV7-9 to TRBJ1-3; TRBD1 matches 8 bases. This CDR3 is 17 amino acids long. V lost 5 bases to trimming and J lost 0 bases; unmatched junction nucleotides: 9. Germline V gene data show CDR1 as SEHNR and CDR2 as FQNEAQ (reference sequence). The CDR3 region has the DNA TGTGCCAGCAGCGACTCGGACAGGGCTGTCTCTGGAAACACCATATATTTT. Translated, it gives CASSDSDRAVSGNTIYF.

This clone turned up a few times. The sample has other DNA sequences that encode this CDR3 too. DNA of the CDR3: TGTGCCAGCAGCGTAGGACAGGGGGAGACCCAGTACTTC. Its protein is CASSVGQGETQYF. The chain recombines TRBV9 with TRBJ2-5; 8 bases map to TRBD1. The V gene end was trimmed by 0 bases and the J gene end by 5 bases; junction bases not matched to a gene: 0. This CDR3 has 13 residues. Germline V gene sequence: CDR1 SGDLS, CDR2 YYNGEE.

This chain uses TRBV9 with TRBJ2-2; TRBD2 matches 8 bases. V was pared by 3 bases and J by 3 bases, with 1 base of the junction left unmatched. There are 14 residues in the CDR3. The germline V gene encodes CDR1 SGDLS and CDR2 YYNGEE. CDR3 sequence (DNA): TGTGCCAGCAGCGGGGGACTAGACACCGGGGAGCTGTTTTTT. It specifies CASSGGLDTGELFF.

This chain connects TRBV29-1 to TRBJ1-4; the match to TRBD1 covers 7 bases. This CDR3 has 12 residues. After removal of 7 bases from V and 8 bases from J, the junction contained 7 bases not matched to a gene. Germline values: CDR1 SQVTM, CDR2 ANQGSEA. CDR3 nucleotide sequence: TGCAGCGGTCAGGCACAGGGGGAAAAACTGTTTTTT. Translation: CSGQAQGEKLFF.

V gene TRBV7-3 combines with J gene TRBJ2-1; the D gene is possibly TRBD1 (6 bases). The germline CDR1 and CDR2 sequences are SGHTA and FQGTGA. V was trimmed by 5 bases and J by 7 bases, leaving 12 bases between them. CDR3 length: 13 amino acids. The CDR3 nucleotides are TGTGCCAGCAGCCCCCGACAGGTGAATGAGCAGTTCTTC. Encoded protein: CASSPRQVNEQFF.

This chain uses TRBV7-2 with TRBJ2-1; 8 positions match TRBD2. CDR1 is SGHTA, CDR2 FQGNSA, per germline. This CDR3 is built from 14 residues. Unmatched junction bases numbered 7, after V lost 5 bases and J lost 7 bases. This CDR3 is CASSTRGGRNEQFF. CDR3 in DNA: TGTGCCAGCAGCACCCGCGGGGGGCGGAATGAGCAGTTCTTC. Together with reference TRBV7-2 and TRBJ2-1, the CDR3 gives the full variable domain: GAGVSQSPSNKVTEKGKDVELRCDPISGHTALYWYRQSLGQGLEFLIYFQGNSAPDKSGLPSDRFSAERTGGSVSTLTIQRTQQEDSAVYLCASSTRGGRNEQFFGPGTRLTVL.

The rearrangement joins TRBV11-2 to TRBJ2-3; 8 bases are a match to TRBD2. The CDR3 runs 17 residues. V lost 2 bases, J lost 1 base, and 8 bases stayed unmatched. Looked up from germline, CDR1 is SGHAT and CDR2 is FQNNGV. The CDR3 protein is CASSLTQSSGGTDTQYF. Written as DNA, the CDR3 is TGTGCCAGCAGCTTAACCCAAAGTAGCGGGGGCACAGATACGCAGTATTTT.

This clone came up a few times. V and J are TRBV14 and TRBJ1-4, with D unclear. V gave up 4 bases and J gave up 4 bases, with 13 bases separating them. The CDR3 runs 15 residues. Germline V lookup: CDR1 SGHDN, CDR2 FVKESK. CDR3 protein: CASSPRAAVNEKLFF. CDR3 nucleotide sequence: TGTGCCAGCAGCCCTCGGGCAGCCGTTAATGAAAAACTGTTTTTT.

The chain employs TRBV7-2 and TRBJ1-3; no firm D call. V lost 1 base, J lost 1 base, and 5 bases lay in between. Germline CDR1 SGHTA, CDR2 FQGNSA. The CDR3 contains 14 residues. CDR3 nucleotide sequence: TGTGCCAGCAGCTTAGATCCGTCTGGAAACACCATATATTTT. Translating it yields CASSLDPSGNTIYF.

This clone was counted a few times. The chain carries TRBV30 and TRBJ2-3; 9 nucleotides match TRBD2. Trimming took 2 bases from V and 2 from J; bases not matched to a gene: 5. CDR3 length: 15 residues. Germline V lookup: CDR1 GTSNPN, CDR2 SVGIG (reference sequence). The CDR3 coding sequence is TGTGCCTGGAGTTTTAGCGGGGGATACACAGATACGCAGTATTTT. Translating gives CAWSFSGGYTDTQYF.

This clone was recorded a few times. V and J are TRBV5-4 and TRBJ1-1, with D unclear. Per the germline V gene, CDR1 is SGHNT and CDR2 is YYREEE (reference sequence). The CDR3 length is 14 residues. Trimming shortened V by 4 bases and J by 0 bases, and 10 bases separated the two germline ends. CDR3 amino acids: CASSRTPMNTEAFF. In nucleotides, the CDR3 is TGTGCCAGCAGCAGAACACCAATGAACACTGAAGCTTTCTTT.